This T cell receptor beta chain was obtained from a study of shared clonotypes between healthy human individuals. Looking at the study overall: The donor group consisted of two women and three men, aged 18 to 49.

Only CD45RO-negative cells positively selected for CCR7 counted as naive CD8 cells, so terminally differentiated effector memory CD45RA+ cells were excluded. The authors loaded around 200 ng DNA, 30,000 to 35,000 T cell genomes, into sorted-subset replicate PCRs. Sequencing used immunoSEQ multiplex PCR; TCRdb keeps in-frame clones, though not all of them. The sample has around 2.1 million clones, around 93% seen once. Germline V gives CDR1 SGHKS, CDR2 YYEKEE (reference sequence). The CDR3 contains 14 residues. With V trimmed by 3 bases and J by 4 bases, 6 bases remained unmatched. Sequencing input: naive CD8+ T cells from PBMCs. This chain links TRBV5-5 with TRBJ1-1, with TRBD1 matching 7 bases. This clonotype was obtained from a man aged 18 to 29 in good health. Some clones in this sample may be carry-over from other donors' samples. The CDR3 DNA follows: TGTGCCAGCAGCTATGAGGGGGCGCCCACTGAAGCTTTCTTT. The encoded protein is CASSYEGAPTEAFF.